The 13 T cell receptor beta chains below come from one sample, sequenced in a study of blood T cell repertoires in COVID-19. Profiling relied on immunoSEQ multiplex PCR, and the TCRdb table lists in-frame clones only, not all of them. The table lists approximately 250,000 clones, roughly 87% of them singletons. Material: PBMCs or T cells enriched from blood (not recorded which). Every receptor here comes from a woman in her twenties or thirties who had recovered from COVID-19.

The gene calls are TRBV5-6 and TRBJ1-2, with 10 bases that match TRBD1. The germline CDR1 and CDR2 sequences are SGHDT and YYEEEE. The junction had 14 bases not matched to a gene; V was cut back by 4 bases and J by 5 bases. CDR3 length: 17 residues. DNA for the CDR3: TGTGCCAGCAGCCCTGTCTCAGACAGGGGGCATGGGTATGGCTACACCTTC. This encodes CASSPVSDRGHGYGYTF.

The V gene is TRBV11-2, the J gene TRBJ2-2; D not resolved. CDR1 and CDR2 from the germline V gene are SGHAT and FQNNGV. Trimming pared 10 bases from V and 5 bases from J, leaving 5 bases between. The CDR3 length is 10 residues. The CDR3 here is CATRTGELFF. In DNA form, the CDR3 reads TGTGCCACCCGTACCGGGGAGCTGTTTTTT.

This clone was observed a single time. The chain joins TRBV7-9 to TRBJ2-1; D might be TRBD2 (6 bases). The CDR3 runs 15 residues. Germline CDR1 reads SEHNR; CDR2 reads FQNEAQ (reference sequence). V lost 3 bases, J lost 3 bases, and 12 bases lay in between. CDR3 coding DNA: TGTGCCAGCAGCTTCGAGGGAGGTCTCTACAATGAGCAGTTCTTC. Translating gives CASSFEGGLYNEQFF.

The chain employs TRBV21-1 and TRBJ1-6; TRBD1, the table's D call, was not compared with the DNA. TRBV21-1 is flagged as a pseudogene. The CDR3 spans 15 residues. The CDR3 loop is CASSKEAGENSPLHF. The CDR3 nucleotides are TGTGCCAGCAGCAAAGAGGCAGGGGAGAATTCACCCCTCCACTTT.

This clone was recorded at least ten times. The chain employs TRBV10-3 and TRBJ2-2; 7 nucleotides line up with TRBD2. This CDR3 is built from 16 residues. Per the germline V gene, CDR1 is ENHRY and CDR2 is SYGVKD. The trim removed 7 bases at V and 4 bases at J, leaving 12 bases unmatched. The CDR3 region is CAIKASGATATGELFF. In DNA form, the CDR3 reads TGTGCCATCAAGGCTAGCGGTGCCACGGCCACCGGGGAGCTGTTTTTT.

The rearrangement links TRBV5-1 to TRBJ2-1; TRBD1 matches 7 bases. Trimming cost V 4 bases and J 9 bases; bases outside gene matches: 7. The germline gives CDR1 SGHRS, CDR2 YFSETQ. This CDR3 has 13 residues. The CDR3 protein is CASSPDRASEQFF. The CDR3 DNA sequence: TGCGCCAGCAGCCCCGACAGGGCCAGTGAGCAGTTCTTC. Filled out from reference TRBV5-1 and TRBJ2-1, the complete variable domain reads KAGVTQTPRYLIKTRGQQVTLSCSPISGHRSVSWYQQTPGQGLQFLFEYFSETQRNKGNFPGRFSGRQFSNSRSEMNVSTLELGDSALYLCASSPDRASEQFFGPGTRLTVL.

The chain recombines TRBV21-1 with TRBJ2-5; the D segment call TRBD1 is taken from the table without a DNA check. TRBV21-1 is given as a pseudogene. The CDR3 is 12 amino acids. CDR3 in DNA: TGTGCCAACCGACAGGGGGGAGAGACCCAGTACTTC. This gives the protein CANRQGGETQYF.

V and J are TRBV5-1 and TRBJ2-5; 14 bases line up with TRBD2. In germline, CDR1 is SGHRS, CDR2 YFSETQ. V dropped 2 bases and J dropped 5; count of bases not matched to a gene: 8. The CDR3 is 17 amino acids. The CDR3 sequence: CASSFPGLAGDRETQYF. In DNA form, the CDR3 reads TGCGCCAGCAGCTTTCCGGGACTAGCGGGAGATCGCGAGACCCAGTACTTC.

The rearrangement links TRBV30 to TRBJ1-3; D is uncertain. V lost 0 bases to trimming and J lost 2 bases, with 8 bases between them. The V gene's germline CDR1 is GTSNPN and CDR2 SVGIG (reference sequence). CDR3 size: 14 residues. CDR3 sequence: CAWSVGDPGNTIYF. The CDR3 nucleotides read TGTGCCTGGAGTGTGGGAGATCCTGGAAACACCATATATTTT. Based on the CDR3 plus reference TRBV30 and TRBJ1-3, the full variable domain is SQTIHQWPATLVQPVGSPLSLECTVEGTSNPNLYWYRQAAGRGLQLLFYSVGIGQISSEVPQNLSASRPQDRQFILSSKKLLLSDSGFYLCAWSVGDPGNTIYFGEGSWLTVV.

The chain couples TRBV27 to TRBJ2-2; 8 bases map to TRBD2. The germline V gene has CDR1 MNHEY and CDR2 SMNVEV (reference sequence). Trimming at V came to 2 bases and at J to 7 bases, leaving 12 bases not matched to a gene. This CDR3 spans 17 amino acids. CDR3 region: CASSLLPSGPMGGELFF. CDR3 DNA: TGTGCCAGCAGTTTACTTCCTAGCGGGCCGATGGGCGGGGAGCTGTTTTTT.

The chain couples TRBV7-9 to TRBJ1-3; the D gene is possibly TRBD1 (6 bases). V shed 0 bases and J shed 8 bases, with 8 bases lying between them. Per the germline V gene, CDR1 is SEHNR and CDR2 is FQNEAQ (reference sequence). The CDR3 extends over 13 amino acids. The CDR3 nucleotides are TGTGCCAGCAGCTTAGCGGGGGGGCACACCATATATTTT. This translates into CASSLAGGHTIYF. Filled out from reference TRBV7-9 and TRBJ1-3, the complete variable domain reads DTGVSQNPRHKITKRGQNVTFRCDPISEHNRLYWYRQTLGQGPEFLTYFQNEAQLEKSRLLSDRFSAERPKGSFSTLEIQRTEQGDSAMYLCASSLAGGHTIYFGEGSWLTVV.

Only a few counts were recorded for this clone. This CDR3 reads CASSLEGGSSNQPQHF. In nucleotides, the CDR3 is TGCGCCAGCAGCTTGGAAGGCGGTTCTAGCAATCAGCCCCAGCATTTT. The rearrangement links TRBV5-1 to TRBJ1-5; D ambiguous. The CDR3 contains 16 residues. Trimming pared 0 bases from V and 0 bases from J, leaving 10 bases between. Germline CDR1 is SGHRS and CDR2 is YFSETQ.

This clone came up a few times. CDR3 bases: TGTGCCAGCAGTTTGCACGGGACAGTAAACACTGAAGCTTTCTTT. Protein sequence: CASSLHGTVNTEAFF. The chain uses TRBV27 and TRBJ1-1, with 7 positions matching TRBD1. V shed 3 bases and J 2 bases; nucleotides not matched to a gene: 6. The CDR3 is 15 residues long. From germline, CDR1 is MNHEY and CDR2 SMNVEV (reference sequence).